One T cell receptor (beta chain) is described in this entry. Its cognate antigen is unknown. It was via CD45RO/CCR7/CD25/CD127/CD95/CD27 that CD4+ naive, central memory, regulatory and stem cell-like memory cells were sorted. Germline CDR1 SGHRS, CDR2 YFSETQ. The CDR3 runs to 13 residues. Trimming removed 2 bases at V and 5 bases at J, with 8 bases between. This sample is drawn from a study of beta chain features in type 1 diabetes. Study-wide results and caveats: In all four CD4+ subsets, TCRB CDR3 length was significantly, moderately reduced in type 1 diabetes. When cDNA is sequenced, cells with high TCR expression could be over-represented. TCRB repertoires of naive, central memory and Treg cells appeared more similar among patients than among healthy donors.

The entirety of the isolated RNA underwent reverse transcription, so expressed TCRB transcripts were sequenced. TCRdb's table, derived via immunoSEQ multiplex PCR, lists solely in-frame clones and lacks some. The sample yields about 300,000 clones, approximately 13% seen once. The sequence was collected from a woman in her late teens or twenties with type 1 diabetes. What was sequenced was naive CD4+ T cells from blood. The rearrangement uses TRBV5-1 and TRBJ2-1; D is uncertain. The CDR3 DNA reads TGCGCCAGCAGCTTAGCTAGAAACAATGAGCAGTTCTTC. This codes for CASSLARNNEQFF.